The count of the clone carrying this TCR beta chain is one. Trimming shortened V by 6 bases and J by 7 bases, and 28 bases separated the two germline ends. Per germline, CDR1 SGHDN and CDR2 FVKESK. The CDR3 contains 17 residues. The data stem from a study of control samples from healthy donors and cancer patients. Profiled with immunoSEQ multiplex PCR; TCRdb holds only in-frame clones, not every one. The top ten hold 5.5% to 6% of the sample, which has 150,000 to 160,000 clones, about 94% seen once. The source is a man aged 40-55 years in good health. The sequencing sample was made of blood. The V and J genes are TRBV14 and TRBJ2-7; D possibly matches TRBD1 or TRBD2 (5 bases each). CDR3 DNA sequence: TGTGCCAGCAGTCACTTGAGCTTCGGGACCAAGGTGCGGGAGCAGTACTTC. This sequence encodes CASSHLSFGTKVREQYF.